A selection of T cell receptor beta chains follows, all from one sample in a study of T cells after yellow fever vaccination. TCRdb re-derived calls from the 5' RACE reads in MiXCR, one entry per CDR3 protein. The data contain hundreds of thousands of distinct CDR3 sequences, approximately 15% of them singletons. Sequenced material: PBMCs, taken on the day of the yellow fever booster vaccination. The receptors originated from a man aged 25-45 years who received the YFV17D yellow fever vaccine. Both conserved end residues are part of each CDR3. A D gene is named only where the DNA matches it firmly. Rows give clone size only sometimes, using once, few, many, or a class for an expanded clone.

CASSLLAGGPSEQFF	TGTGCCAGCAGCTTACTAGCGGGAGGGCCAAGTGAGCAGTTCTTC	TRBD2	TRBV7-9	few	TRBJ2-1
CASSTGTSSTGELFF	TGTGCCAGCAGCACCGGGACTAGCTCCACCGGGGAGCTGTTTTTT	TRBD2	TRBV12-3/TRBV12-4	NA	TRBJ2-2
CASSKPPWDTQYF	TGTGCCAGTAGTAAACCCCCCTGGGATACGCAGTATTTT	NA	TRBV19	NA	TRBJ2-3
CSARVAGLSYEQYF	TGCAGTGCTAGAGTAGCGGGACTCTCCTACGAGCAGTACTTC	TRBD2	TRBV20-1	many	TRBJ2-7
CASSQVVSTNEKLFF	TGTGCCAGCAGCCAAGTCGTTTCAACTAATGAAAAACTGTTTTTT	NA	TRBV3-1	few	TRBJ1-4
CASSPGAGSGAQYF	TGTGCCAGTAGTCCTGGTGCCGGGAGTGGTGCGCAGTACTTC	NA	TRBV19	few	TRBJ2-7
CSGEPGGAYNEQFF	TGCAGTGGGGAACCGGGAGGGGCGTACAATGAGCAGTTCTTC	TRBD2	TRBV20-1	few	TRBJ2-1
CASSPWTRSDEQFF	TGTGCCAGCAGCCCCTGGACTAGATCGGATGAGCAGTTCTTC	TRBD2	TRBV5-6	NA	TRBJ2-1
CSARDYSGRLDEQFF	TGCAGTGCTAGAGATTACAGCGGGAGGCTGGATGAGCAGTTCTTC	TRBD2	TRBV20-1	NA	TRBJ2-1
CASSLVGQGNTEAFF	TGCGCCAGCAGCTTGGTGGGACAGGGGAACACTGAAGCTTTCTTT	TRBD1	TRBV5-1	few	TRBJ1-1
CSARAGSYHTDTQYF	TGCAGTGCTAGAGCTGGCTCCTACCACACAGATACGCAGTATTTT	NA	TRBV20-1	NA	TRBJ2-3
CASSPRPTLSGSTDTQYF	TGTGCCAGCTCACCACGCCCCACGCTTAGCGGAAGCACAGATACGCAGTATTTT	NA	TRBV18	few	TRBJ2-3
CAAQSGGYGYTF	TGTGCCGCTCAATCCGGAGGCTATGGCTACACCTTC	NA	TRBV6-2/TRBV6-3	few	TRBJ1-2
CSATRTSAHEQFF	TGCAGTGCTACCAGGACTAGCGCACATGAGCAGTTCTTC	TRBD2	TRBV20-1	few	TRBJ2-1
CASSLAPATTDTQYF	TGTGCCAGCAGCTTAGCCCCAGCAACCACAGATACGCAGTATTTT	NA	TRBV7-8	few	TRBJ2-3
CASSPVQDRGQREIYEQYF	TGCGCCAGCAGCCCCGTTCAGGACAGGGGACAGCGGGAGATCTACGAGCAGTACTTC	NA	TRBV5-1	few	TRBJ2-7
CASSQMIERGLGRNYGYTF	TGCGCCAGCAGCCAAATGATCGAACGCGGTCTCGGGCGAAACTATGGCTACACCTTC	NA	TRBV5-1	NA	TRBJ1-2
CAISDSEGSGELFF	TGTGCCATCAGTGACTCTGAGGGTTCCGGGGAGCTGTTTTTT	NA	TRBV10-3	NA	TRBJ2-2
CASSPFNLEGSSEFF	TGTGCCAGCAGCCCCTTCAATCTGGAGGGATCCTCGGAGTTCTTC	NA	TRBV7-2	few	TRBJ2-1
CSARHGYSNQPQHF	TGCAGTGCTAGGCACGGATATAGCAATCAGCCCCAGCATTTT	NA	TRBV20-1	few	TRBJ1-5
CASSYGSNTIYF	TGTGCCAGCAGTTACGGTAGCAACACCATATATTTT	NA	TRBV6-6	few	TRBJ1-3
CASSPPGQGQEAFF	TGTGCCAGCTCACCACCGGGGCAGGGACAAGAAGCTTTCTTT	NA	TRBV18	few	TRBJ1-1
CASSLGKLDTQYF	TGCGCCAGCAGCTTGGGCAAGTTGGATACGCAGTATTTT	NA	TRBV5-1	few	TRBJ2-3
CSARDDRETEAFF	TGCAGTGCTAGAGATGACAGGGAAACTGAAGCTTTCTTT	TRBD1	TRBV20-1	few	TRBJ1-1
CASSFLGEQFF	TGTGCCAGCAGCTTTCTTGGAGAGCAGTTCTTC	NA	TRBV7-6	NA	TRBJ2-1
CSVPRLADNEQFF	TGCAGTGTTCCCAGACTAGCGGATAATGAGCAGTTCTTC	TRBD2	TRBV20-1	few	TRBJ2-1
CASSDSWGASPLHF	TGTGCCAGCTCCGACAGTTGGGGGGCTTCACCCCTCCACTTT	NA	TRBV18	few	TRBJ1-6
CSARVPGHGTTYEQYF	TGCAGTGCTAGAGTCCCGGGCCATGGGACTACCTACGAGCAGTACTTC	TRBD2	TRBV20-1	few	TRBJ2-7
CASSPQGEEQFF	TGTGCCAGCAGCCCCCAGGGGGAGGAGCAGTTCTTC	TRBD1	TRBV27	NA	TRBJ2-1
CASSVGIGVGAEAFF	TGTGCCAGCAGCGTTGGGATCGGGGTGGGGGCCGAAGCTTTCTTT	NA	TRBV9	few	TRBJ1-1
CAWSVGGYSNQPQHF	TGTGCCTGGAGTGTAGGGGGGTATAGCAATCAGCCCCAGCATTTT	NA	TRBV30	few	TRBJ1-5
CAAKPDTQYF	TGTGCAGCGAAGCCAGATACGCAGTATTTT	NA	TRBV2	NA	TRBJ2-3
CSAREGGAGAGNEQFF	TGCAGTGCTAGAGAAGGCGGCGCGGGAGCGGGTAATGAGCAGTTCTTC	TRBD2	TRBV20-1	NA	TRBJ2-1